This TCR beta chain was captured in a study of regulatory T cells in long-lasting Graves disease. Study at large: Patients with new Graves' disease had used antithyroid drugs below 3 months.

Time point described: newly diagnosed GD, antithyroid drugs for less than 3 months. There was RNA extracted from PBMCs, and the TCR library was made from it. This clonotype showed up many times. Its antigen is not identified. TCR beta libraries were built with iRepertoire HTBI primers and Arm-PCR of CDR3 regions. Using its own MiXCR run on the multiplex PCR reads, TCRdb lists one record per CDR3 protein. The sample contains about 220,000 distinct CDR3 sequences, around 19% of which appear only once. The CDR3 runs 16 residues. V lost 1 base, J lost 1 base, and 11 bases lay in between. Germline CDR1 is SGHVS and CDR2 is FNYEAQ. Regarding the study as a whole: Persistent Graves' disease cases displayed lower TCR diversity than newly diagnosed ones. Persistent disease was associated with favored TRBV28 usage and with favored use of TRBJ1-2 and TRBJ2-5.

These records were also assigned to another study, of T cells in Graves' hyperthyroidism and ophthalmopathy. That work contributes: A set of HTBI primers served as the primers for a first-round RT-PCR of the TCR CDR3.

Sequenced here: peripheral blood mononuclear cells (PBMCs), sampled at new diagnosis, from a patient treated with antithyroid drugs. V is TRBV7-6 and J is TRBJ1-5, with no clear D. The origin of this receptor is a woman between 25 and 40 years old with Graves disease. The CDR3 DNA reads TGTGCCAGCAGCTTAGGTGCGGGTTCCAGCAATCAGCCCCAGCATTTT. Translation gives CASSLGAGSSNQPQHF.